This record looks at one T cell receptor beta chain sequence and its context. The antigen is undetermined. The sample is drawn from a study of T cell responses to AZD1222 COVID-19 vaccine. Study-wide findings and caveats: Seropositivity was recorded at baseline in only 6 or 7 AZD1222 recipients. The study found Spike-specific TCR breadth and depth rose after two AZD1222 doses. Reports say nearly half of spike-specific TCRs go after unmutated variant regions.

TCRdb's table, derived via immunoSEQ multiplex PCR, lists solely in-frame clones and lacks some. The sample has around 78,000 clones, about 90% seen once. This TCR came from an adult in good health. The input for sequencing was peripheral blood, taken on day 0 of MenACWY control vaccination.

CDR3 sequence (DNA): TGCGCCAGCAGCGAAGGGGGTAATGAAAAACTGTTTTTT. Its translation is CASSEGGNEKLFF. V and J are TRBV5-1 and TRBJ1-4, with D perhaps matching TRBD1 (6 bases). V lost 4 bases and J 4 bases, leaving 8 bases between the germline ends. CDR1 and CDR2 from the germline V gene are SGHRS and YFSETQ. This CDR3 is 13 amino acids long.